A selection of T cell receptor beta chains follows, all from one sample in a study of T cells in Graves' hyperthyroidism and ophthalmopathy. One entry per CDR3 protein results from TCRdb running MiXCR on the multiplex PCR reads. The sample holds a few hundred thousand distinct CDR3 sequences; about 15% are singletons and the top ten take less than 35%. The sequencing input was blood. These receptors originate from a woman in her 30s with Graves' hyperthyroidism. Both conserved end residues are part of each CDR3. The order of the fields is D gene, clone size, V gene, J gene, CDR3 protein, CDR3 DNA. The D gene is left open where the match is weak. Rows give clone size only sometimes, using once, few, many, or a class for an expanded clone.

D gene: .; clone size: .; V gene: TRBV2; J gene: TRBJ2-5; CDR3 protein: CASSLGGQETRYF; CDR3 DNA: TGTGCCAGCAGTCTCGGGGGGCAAGAGACCCGGTACTTC
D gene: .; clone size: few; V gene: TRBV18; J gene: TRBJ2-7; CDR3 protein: CASSPPVGPAAYEQYF; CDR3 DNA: TGTGCCAGCTCACCACCGGTTGGCCCGGCGGCCTACGAGCAGTACTTC
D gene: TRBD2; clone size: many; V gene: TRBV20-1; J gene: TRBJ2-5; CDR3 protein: CSANPRTSGTQETQYF; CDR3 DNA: TGCAGTGCAAATCCCCGGACTAGCGGGACCCAAGAGACCCAGTACTTC
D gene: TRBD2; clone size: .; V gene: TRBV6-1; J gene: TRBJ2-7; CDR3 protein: CASSEIAGGSHEQYF; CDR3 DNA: TGTGCCAGCAGTGAAATAGCGGGAGGGAGCCACGAGCAGTACTTC
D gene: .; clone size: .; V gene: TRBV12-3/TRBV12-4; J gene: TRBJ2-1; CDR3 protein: CASSYFRVHNEQFF; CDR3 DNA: TGTGCCAGCAGTTATTTCAGGGTCCACAATGAGCAGTTCTTC
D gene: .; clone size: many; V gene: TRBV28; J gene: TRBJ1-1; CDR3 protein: CASSPGTSGTEAFF; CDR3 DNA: TGTGCCAGCAGTCCCGGGACATCGGGCACTGAAGCTTTCTTT
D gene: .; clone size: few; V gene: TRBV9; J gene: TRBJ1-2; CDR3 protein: CASSVGAGENYGYTF; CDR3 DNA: TGTGCCAGCAGCGTAGGGGCGGGGGAAAACTATGGCTACACCTTC
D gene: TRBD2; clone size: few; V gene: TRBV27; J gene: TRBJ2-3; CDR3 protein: CASSSTTSGLTDTQYF; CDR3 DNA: TGTGCCAGCAGTAGTACGACTAGCGGACTCACAGATACGCAGTATTTT
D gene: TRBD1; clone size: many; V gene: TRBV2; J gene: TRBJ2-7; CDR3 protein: CASRISGQGSYEQYF; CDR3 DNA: TGTGCCAGCCGCATTTCGGGACAGGGTTCCTACGAGCAGTACTTC
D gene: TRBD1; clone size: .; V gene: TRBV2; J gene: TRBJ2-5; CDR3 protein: CASSTPGQGWETQYF; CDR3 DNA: TGTGCCAGCAGTACACCGGGACAGGGTTGGGAGACCCAGTACTTC
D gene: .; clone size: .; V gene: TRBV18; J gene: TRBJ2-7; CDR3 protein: CASSPIGTPSYEQYF; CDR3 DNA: TGTGCCAGCTCACCAATTGGGACTCCCTCCTACGAGCAGTACTTC
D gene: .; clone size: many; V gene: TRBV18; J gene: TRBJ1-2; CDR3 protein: CASSPPRGSDYGYTF; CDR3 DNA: TGTGCCAGCTCACCACCCCGGGGCAGCGACTATGGCTACACCTTC
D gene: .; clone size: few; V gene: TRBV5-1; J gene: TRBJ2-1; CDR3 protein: CASSWKQGSDEQFF; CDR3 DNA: TGCGCCAGCAGCTGGAAACAGGGTTCCGATGAGCAGTTCTTC
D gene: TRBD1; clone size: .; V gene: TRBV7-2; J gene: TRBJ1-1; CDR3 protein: CASSKDRGNTEAFF; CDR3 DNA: TGTGCCAGCAGCAAGGACAGGGGGAACACTGAAGCTTTCTTT
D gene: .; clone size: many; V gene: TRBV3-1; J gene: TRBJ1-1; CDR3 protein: CASSQGGGYTEAFF; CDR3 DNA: TGTGCCAGCAGCCAAGGGGGGGGTTATACTGAAGCTTTCTTT
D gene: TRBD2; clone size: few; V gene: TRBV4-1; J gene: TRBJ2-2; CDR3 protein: CASSHAGLAGVGTGELFF; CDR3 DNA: TGCGCCAGCAGCCATGCGGGACTAGCGGGAGTAGGGACCGGGGAGCTGTTTTTT
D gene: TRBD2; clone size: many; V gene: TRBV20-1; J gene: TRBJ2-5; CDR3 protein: CSAGSGKETQYF; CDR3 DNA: TGCAGTGCGGGCAGCGGGAAAGAGACCCAGTACTTC
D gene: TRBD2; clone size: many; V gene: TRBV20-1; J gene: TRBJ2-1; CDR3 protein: CSATGLAGPSEQFF; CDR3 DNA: TGCAGTGCAACAGGACTAGCGGGACCTAGTGAGCAGTTCTTC
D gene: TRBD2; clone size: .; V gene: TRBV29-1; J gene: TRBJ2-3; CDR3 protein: CSALAGDSTDTQYF; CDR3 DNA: TGCAGCGCCTTAGCGGGAGATAGCACAGATACGCAGTATTTT
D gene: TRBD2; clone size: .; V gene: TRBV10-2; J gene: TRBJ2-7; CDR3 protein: CATKSSGASYEQYF; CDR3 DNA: TGCGCCACCAAATCGAGCGGGGCGTCCTACGAGCAGTACTTC
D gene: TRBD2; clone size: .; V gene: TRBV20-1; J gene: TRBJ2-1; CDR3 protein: CSARTGTSNNEQFF; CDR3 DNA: TGCAGTGCTAGAACCGGGACTAGTAACAATGAGCAGTTCTTC
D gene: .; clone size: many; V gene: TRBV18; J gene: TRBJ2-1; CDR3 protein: CASSPPSQYNEQFF; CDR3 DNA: TGTGCCAGCTCACCACCGTCCCAGTACAATGAGCAGTTCTTC
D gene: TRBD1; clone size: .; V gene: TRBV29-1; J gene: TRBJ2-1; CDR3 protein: CSVEDRGSEQFF; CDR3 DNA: TGCAGCGTTGAAGACAGGGGGTCTGAGCAGTTCTTC
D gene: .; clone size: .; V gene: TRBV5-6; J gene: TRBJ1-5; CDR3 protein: CASSLSGCSNQPQHF; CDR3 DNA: TGTGCCAGCAGCTTGTCTGGGTGTAGCAATCAGCCCCAGCATTTT